The source of this T cell receptor beta chain is a study of blood T cell repertoires in COVID-19. The wider study: Italy, Spain and the United States were the sources of the convalescent and acute COVID-19 samples.

Some clones are missing from TCRdb's copy, which holds only in-frame ones; the method was immunoSEQ multiplex PCR. The sample carries 87,000 or so clones, about 86% recorded once. Trimming left V 2 bases short and J 7 bases short, with 14 bases between. This CDR3 comprises 14 residues. Germline assignment: CDR1 MNHEY and CDR2 SVGAGI. The sequence derives from a woman older than 75 in a cohort sampled during active or convalescent COVID-19. V is TRBV6-5 and J is TRBJ1-2; D might be TRBD1 (5 bases). The sample consisted of peripheral blood. The CDR3 DNA follows: TGTGCCAGCAGTTACCCGGGGGGGTTGGGTGGCTACACCTTC. The encoded protein is CASSYPGGLGGYTF.